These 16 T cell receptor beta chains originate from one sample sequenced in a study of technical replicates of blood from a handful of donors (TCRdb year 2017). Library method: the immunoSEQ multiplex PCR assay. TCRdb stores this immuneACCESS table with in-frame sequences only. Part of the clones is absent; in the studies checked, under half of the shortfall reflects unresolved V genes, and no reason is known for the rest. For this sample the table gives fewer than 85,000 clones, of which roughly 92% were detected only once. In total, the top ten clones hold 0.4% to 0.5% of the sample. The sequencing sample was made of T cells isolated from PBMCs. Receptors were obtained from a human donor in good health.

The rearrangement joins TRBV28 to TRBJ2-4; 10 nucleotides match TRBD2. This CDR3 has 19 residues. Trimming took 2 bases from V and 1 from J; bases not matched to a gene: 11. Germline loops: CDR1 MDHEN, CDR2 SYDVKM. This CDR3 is CASSLRASGSGGAKNIQYF. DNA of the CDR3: TGTGCCAGCAGTTTAAGGGCTAGCGGGAGTGGGGGGGCCAAAAACATTCAGTACTTC.

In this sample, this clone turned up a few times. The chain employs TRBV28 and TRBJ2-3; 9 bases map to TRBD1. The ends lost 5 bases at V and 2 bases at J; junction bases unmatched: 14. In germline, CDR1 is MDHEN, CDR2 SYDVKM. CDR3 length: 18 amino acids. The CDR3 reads CASSTPFSTGGDTDTQYF. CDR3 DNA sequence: TGTGCCAGCAGTACTCCCTTCTCGACAGGGGGGGACACAGATACGCAGTATTTT.

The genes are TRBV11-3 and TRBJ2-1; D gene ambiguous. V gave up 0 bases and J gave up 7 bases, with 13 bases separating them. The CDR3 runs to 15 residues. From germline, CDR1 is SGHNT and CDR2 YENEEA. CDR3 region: CASSLDQGERNEQFF. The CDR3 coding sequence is TGTGCCAGCAGCTTAGATCAAGGAGAGAGGAATGAGCAGTTCTTC.

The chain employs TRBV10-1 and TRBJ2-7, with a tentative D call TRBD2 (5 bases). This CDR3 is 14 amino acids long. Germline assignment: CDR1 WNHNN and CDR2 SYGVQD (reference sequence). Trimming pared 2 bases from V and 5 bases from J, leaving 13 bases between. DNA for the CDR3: TGCGCCAGCAGTGAGGGCCCGCCGAGGGACGAGCAGTACTTC. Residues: CASSEGPPRDEQYF.

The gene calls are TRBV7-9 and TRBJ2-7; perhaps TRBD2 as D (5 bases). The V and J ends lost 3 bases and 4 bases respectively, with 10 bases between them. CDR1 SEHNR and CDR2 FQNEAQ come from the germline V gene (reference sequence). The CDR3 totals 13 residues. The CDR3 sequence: CASSFTSRYEQYF. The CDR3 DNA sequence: TGTGCCAGCAGCTTTACTAGTAGGTACGAGCAGTACTTC.

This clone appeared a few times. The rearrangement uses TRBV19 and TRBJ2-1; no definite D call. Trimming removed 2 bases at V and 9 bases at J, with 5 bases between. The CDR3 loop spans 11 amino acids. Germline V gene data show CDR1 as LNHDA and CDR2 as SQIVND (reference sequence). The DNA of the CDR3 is TGTGCCAGTAGTATAAATCGTGAGCAGTTCTTC. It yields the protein CASSINREQFF.

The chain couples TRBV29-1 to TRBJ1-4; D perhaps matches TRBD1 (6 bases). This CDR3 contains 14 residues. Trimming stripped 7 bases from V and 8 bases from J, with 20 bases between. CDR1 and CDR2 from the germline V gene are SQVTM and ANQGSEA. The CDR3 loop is CSALTGWGREKLFF. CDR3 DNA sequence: TGCAGCGCCCTAACAGGGTGGGGAAGGGAAAAACTGTTTTTT.

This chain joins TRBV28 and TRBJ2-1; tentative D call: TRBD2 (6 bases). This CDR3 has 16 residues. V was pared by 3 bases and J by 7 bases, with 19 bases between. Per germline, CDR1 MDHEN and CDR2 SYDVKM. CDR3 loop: CASSFQPPRGRNEQFF. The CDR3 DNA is TGTGCCAGCAGTTTTCAACCCCCCCGGGGGAGGAATGAGCAGTTCTTC.

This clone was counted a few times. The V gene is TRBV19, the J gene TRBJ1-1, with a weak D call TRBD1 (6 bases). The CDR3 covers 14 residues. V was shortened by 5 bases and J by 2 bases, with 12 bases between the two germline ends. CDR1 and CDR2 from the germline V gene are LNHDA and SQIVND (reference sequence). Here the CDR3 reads CASSEQGINTEAFF. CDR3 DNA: TGTGCCAGTAGTGAACAGGGTATTAACACTGAAGCTTTCTTT. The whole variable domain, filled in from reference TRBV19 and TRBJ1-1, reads DGGITQSPKYLFRKEGQNVTLSCEQNLNHDAMYWYRQDPGQGLRLIYYSQIVNDFQKGDIAEGYSVSREKKESFPLTVTSAQKNPTAFYLCASSEQGINTEAFFGQGTRLTVV.

In nucleotides, the CDR3 is TGTGCCAGCAGCTTAGTTTCGTCGTCCGGGGAGCTGTTTTTT. Amino acids: CASSLVSSSGELFF. The chain joins TRBV7-2 to TRBJ2-2; D not resolved. With 1 base removed from V and 6 bases from J, the gap between germline ends came to 9 bases. There are 14 residues in the CDR3. Germline-derived CDR1 and CDR2 are SGHTA and FQGNSA.

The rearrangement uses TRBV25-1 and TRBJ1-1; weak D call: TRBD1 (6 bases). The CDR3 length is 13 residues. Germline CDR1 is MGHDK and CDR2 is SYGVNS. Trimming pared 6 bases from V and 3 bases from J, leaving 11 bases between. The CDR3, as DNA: TGTGCCAGCAGGGGGACACCTCACACTGAAGCTTTCTTT. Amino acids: CASRGTPHTEAFF. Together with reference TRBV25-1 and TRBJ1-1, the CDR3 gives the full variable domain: EADIYQTPRYLVIGTGKKITLECSQTMGHDKMYWYQQDPGMELHLIHYSYGVNSTEKGDLSSESTVSRIRTEHFPLTLESARPSHTSQYLCASRGTPHTEAFFGQGTRLTVV.

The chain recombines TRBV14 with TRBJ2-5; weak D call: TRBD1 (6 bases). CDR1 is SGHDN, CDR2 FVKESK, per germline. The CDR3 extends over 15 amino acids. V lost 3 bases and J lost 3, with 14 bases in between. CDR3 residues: CASSHSGKGEETQYF. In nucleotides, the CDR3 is TGTGCCAGCAGCCACTCCGGGAAGGGGGAAGAGACCCAGTACTTC.

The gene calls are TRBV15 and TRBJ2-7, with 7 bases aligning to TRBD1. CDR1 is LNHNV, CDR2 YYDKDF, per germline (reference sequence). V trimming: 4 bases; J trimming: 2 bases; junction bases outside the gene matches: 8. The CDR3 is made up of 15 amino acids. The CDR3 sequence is CATSNRDRRPYEQYF. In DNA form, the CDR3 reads TGTGCCACCAGCAACCGGGACAGACGACCCTACGAGCAGTACTTC.

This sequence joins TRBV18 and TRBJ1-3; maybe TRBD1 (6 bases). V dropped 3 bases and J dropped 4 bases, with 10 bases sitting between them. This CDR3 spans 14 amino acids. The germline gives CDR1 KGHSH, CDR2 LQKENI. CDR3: CASSPGRGGNTIYF. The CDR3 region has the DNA TGTGCCAGCTCACCCGGCAGGGGAGGAAACACCATATATTTT.

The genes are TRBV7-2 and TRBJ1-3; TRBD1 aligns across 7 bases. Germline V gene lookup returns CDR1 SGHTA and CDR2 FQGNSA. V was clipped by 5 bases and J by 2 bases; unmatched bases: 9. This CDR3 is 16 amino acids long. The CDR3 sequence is CASSAHQGGAGNTIYF. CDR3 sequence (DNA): TGTGCCAGCAGCGCCCATCAAGGGGGCGCTGGAAACACCATATATTTT.

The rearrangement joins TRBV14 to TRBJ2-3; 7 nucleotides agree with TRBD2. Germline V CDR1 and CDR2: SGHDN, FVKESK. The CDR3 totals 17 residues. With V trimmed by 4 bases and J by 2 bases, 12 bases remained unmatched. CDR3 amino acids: CASSLVAPSGLTDTQYF. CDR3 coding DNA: TGTGCCAGCAGCCTCGTGGCCCCTAGCGGCCTCACAGATACGCAGTATTTT. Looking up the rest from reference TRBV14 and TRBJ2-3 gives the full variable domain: EAGVTQFPSHSVIEKGQTVTLRCDPISGHDNLYWYRRVMGKEIKFLLHFVKESKQDESGMPNNRFLAERTGGTYSTLKVQPAELEDSGVYFCASSLVAPSGLTDTQYFGPGTRLTVL.